Described below is a single T cell receptor beta chain sequence and its context. This clone was picked up a small number of times. Its antigen remains undetermined. No base quality information exists; no much larger clone differs at one position. Other DNA sequences in the sample encode the same CDR3. Collaborating institutions collected whole blood in K2EDTA tubes following their own protocols. For TCRbeta analysis, collaborators shipped samples in one of three forms: frozen whole blood, isolated PBMCs, or DNA extracted from either of those sample types. The immunoSEQ Assay, a bias-controlled multiplex PCR, was used to amplify TCRbeta CDR3 regions from genomic DNA. The authors' analysis ran thus. Within the assay, amplification of reference gene primers was used to estimate how many nucleated cells each sample contained. Sequence reads were collapsed and filtered to measure the absolute abundance of every unique TCRbeta CDR3 rearrangement. For each sample, productive Simpson clonality was calculated by taking the square root of Simpson's diversity index across productive rearrangements. TCRdb's version of the immuneACCESS table is confined to in-frame rearrangements and falls short of the full clone set. An unresolved V gene accounts for under half of the shortfall where checked; the remainder is of unknown origin. The V and J calls and clone size come from that table; D and trimming were worked out from the DNA. The sample contains about 180,000 clones, 86% of them found a single time. The top ten clones comprise around 20% of the sample.

The record originates from a study of blood T cell repertoires in COVID-19 (dated by TCRdb to about 2020). As for the study more broadly: Collaborator samples came from the United States, Italy and Spain and covered acute and convalescent phases of COVID-19. The prospective study material was composed of cDNA or gDNA derived from T cells, B-cell-depleted T cells, or PBMCs. Deeply sampled blood TCRbeta repertoires from subjects exposed to, actively infected with, or recovered from COVID-19 were included in the dataset. The repertoires were released in a freely available public database intended as a resource for research on the immune response to SARS-CoV-2. Samples were obtained from the ongoing ImmuneRACE study (first 160 participants) and from 950 to 1,500 subjects provided by 6 global collaborators. A de-identified subject ID, COVID-19 status, age in years and sex were almost always included in the sample metadata. Where available, HLA class I and class II types were obtained from metadata supplied by the sample provider rather than from assay-based typing.

Points the paper makes about the study in general: Clinical and demographic metadata were provided uncurated, with the amount varying by source and participant.

The CDR3 spans 14 residues, from the cysteine through the phenylalanine. Solely the CDR3 DNA is kept, with 42 bases framed from the first base. V sheds 4 bases and J sheds 3 bases, leaving 10 bases between their ends. Sequences SNHLY (CDR1) and FYNNEI (CDR2) are obtained from the germline V gene. This chain is built from TRBV2 and TRBJ1-5; perhaps TRBD1 is the D gene, with 5 bases matching. This clonotype originated in a man aged 65 to 79 with active or convalescent COVID-19. Sequenced material: peripheral blood. The CDR3 has the sequence CASSGQGLNQPQHF. The DNA sequence is as follows: TGTGCCAGCAGTGGCCAGGGACTCAATCAGCCCCAGCATTTT.